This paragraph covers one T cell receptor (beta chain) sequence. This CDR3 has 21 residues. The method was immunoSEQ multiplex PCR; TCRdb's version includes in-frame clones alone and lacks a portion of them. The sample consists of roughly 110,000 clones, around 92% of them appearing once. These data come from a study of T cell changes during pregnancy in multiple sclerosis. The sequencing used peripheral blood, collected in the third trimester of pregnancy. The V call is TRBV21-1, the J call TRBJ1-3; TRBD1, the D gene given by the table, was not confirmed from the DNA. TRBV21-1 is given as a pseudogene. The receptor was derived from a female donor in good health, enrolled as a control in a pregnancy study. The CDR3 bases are TGTGCCAGCAGCCTACCTTCACCGGGACAGGGGGCGGTTAGCTCTGGAAACACCATATATTTT. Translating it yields CASSLPSPGQGAVSSGNTIYF.